The clone carrying this T cell receptor (beta chain) was found many times. Its antigen remains unknown. The CDR3 end lies 3 residues beyond the end of the read and is filled in from the germline J gene. The data were taken from a study of T cell clonality in common variable immunodeficiency. General study results and limits: Compared with healthy controls, CVID subjects showed increased TCRbeta clonality, mostly in about a third. Common variable immunodeficiency TCR beta sequences reportedly had fewer deletions and N-nucleotide insertions.

Sequenced by immunoSEQ multiplex PCR; TCRdb stores in-frame clones only, minus some. The table lists around 60,000 clones, with no singletons. The CDR3 is made up of 16 amino acids. V shed 1 base and J shed 4 bases, with 14 bases lying between them. Germline V gene lookup returns CDR1 GTSNPN and CDR2 SVGIG (reference sequence). Most patients and controls had Caucasian heritage. The source is a person aged 18 to 75 in good health. Sequencing was performed on peripheral blood mononuclear cells. This rearrangement joins TRBV30 to TRBJ2-6; tentatively, D is TRBD1 (6 bases). The covered CDR3 bases are TGTGCCTGGAGTGACAAACAGGGTTCAGGGGCCAACGTC. Residues: CAWSDKQGSGANV. The full CDR3 protein reads CAWSDKQGSGANVLTF.